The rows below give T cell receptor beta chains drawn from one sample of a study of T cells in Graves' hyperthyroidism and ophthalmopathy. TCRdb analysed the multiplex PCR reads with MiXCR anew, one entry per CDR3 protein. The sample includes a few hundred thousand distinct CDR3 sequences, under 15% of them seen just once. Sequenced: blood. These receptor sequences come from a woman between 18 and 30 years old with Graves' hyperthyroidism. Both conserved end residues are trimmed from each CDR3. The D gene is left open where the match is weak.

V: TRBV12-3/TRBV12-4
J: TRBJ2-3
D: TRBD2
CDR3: ASSFRASGGTDTQY

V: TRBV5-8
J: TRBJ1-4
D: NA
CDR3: ASSFGRGREKLF

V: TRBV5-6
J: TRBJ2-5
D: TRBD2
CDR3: ASSQPSGQETQY

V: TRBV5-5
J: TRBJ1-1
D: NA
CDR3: ASSLNPSRANTEAF

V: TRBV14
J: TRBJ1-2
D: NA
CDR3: ASSPPSVDGYT

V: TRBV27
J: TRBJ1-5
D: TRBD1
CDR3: ASGDRGYQPQH

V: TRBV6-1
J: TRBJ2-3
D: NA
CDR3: ASRPQSAVTDTQY

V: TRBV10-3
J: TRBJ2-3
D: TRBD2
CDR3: AISDPSGVYTDTQY

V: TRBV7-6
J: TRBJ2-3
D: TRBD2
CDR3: ASSPTHSSGRADTQY

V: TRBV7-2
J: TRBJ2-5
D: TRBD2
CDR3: ASSPGLAGGVAQY

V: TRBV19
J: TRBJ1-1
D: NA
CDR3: ASQTDLNTEAF

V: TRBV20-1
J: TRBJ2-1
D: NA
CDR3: SAIGSRDEQF

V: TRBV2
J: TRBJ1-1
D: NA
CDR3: ASSHDENTEAF

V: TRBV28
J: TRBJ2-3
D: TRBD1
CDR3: ASSPTGERTDTQY

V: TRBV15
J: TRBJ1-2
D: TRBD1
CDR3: ATSRGAGQNYGYT

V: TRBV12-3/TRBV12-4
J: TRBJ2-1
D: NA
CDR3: ASRASGGGGEQF

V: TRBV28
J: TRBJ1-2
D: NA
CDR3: ASRSGHFYGYT

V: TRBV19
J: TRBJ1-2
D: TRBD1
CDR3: ASSMDRGRGYGYT

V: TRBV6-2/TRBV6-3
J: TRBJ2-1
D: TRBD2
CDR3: ASTEGLAGESFGQF

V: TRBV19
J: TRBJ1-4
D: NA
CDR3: ASSEHRRTTNEKLF